These 19 T cell receptor beta chains originate from one sample sequenced in a study of blood T cell repertoires in COVID-19. Repertoires were generated with immunoSEQ multiplex PCR, while TCRdb's copy carries only in-frame clones and drops some. The sample carries approximately 150,000 clones, 70% to 85% recorded once. Sequenced sample: PBMCs or T cells enriched from blood (not recorded which). The receptors were gathered from a woman aged 70 to 79 in a cohort exposed to, infected with or recovered from COVID-19 (not recorded which).

The genes are TRBV7-9 and TRBJ2-2, with D hard to call. The CDR3 length is 13 residues. V was clipped by 3 bases and J by 3 bases, with 5 bases between them. The germline V gene has CDR1 SEHNR and CDR2 FQNEAQ (reference sequence). CDR3 amino acids: CASSFSYTGELFF. CDR3 coding DNA: TGTGCCAGCAGCTTCTCTTACACCGGGGAGCTGTTTTTT.

The chain employs TRBV7-2 and TRBJ2-7; TRBD2 matches 8 bases. CDR1 is SGHTA and CDR2 is FQGNSA in the germline V gene. This CDR3 contains 15 residues. The ends lost 6 bases at V and 0 bases at J; junction bases unmatched: 7. The CDR3 protein is CASRSSGLSSYEQYF. CDR3 coding DNA: TGTGCCAGCAGGTCTAGCGGGTTAAGCTCCTACGAGCAGTACTTC.

The V and J genes are TRBV18 and TRBJ2-4; 7 bases line up with TRBD1. Germline V gene data show CDR1 as KGHSH and CDR2 as LQKENI. V lost 0 bases and J lost 6; bases outside the gene matches: 5. This CDR3 contains 15 residues. The CDR3 region is CASSPPGQPGNIQYF. The CDR3 bases are TGTGCCAGCTCACCACCGGGACAGCCCGGAAACATTCAGTACTTC.

This CDR3 is CASRPLGGSSGNTIYF. In DNA, the CDR3 is TGTGCCAGTAGACCCCTTGGAGGGAGCTCTGGAAACACCATATATTTT. This chain uses TRBV19 with TRBJ1-3; no firm D call. Trimming stripped 6 bases from V and 0 bases from J, with 15 bases between. CDR1 LNHDA and CDR2 SQIVND come from the germline V gene (reference sequence). The CDR3 loop spans 16 amino acids. The full variable domain, rest sourced from reference TRBV19 and TRBJ1-3, is DGGITQSPKYLFRKEGQNVTLSCEQNLNHDAMYWYRQDPGQGLRLIYYSQIVNDFQKGDIAEGYSVSREKKESFPLTVTSAQKNPTAFYLCASRPLGGSSGNTIYFGEGSWLTVV.

V gene TRBV5-4 combines with J gene TRBJ2-7; tentative D call: TRBD2 (5 bases). This CDR3 region has 14 residues. V shed 4 bases and J shed 2 bases, with 13 bases lying between them. The germline gives CDR1 SGHNT, CDR2 YYREEE (reference sequence). This CDR3 reads CASSKSGGPYEQYF. The DNA for the CDR3 is TGTGCCAGCAGCAAGTCCGGCGGGCCCTACGAGCAGTACTTC.

V and J are TRBV5-8 and TRBJ2-7, with 12 bases that match TRBD2. V shed 0 bases, J shed 3 bases, and the junction held 7 bases outside the gene matches. This CDR3 has 17 amino acids. Germline CDR1 is SGHTS and CDR2 is YDEGEE. This CDR3 reads CASSLGLAGATNYEQYF. Written as DNA, the CDR3 is TGTGCCAGCAGCTTGGGACTAGCGGGAGCGACCAACTACGAGCAGTACTTC.

The gene calls are TRBV28 and TRBJ1-4; TRBD1 matches 8 bases. The germline V gene has CDR1 MDHEN and CDR2 SYDVKM. The CDR3 consists of 15 residues. The V and J ends lost 4 bases and 7 bases, in that order; junction bases with no gene match: 8. The CDR3 DNA is TGTGCCAGCAGTTCCCCAGGACAGGGTTTTGAAAAACTGTTTTTT. Protein sequence: CASSSPGQGFEKLFF. The variable domain in full, with the rest retrieved from reference TRBV28 and TRBJ1-4, is DVKVTQSSRYLVKRTGEKVFLECVQDMDHENMFWYRQDPGLGLRLIYFSYDVKMKEKGDIPEGYSVSREKKERFSLILESASTNQTSMYLCASSSPGQGFEKLFFGSGTQLSVL.

This clone turned up a few times. J is TRBJ1-1 and V is TRBV7-9, with D tentatively TRBD1 (5 bases). The V end was cut by 6 bases, the J end by 0 bases, with 11 bases between. Germline V gene sequence: CDR1 SEHNR, CDR2 FQNEAQ (reference sequence). There are 14 residues in the CDR3. The chain's CDR3 is CASSQKTVNTEAFF. DNA for the CDR3: TGTGCCAGCAGTCAAAAGACAGTGAACACTGAAGCTTTCTTT.

This clone was recorded only once. This sequence joins TRBV27 and TRBJ2-1, with D perhaps TRBD2 (5 bases). Deletions cut 5 bases from V and 1 base from J, with 12 bases between. Germline assignment: CDR1 MNHEY and CDR2 SMNVEV (reference sequence). The CDR3 length is 15 residues. The CDR3 nucleotides read TGTGCCAGCAGTCTCACTAGGATATCCTACAATGAGCAGTTCTTC. It translates to CASSLTRISYNEQFF.

The chain carries TRBV2 and TRBJ1-1; D remains unclear. This CDR3 comprises 14 residues. Per germline, CDR1 SNHLY and CDR2 FYNNEI. Trimming took 2 bases from V and 4 from J, leaving 11 bases between them. The CDR3 nucleotides read TGTGCCAGCAGTGAATCTATGGCAGGCACTGAAGCTTTCTTT. Its protein product is CASSESMAGTEAFF.

In its sample, this clone was seen a few times. J is TRBJ2-1 and V is TRBV19; 8 bases match TRBD1. CDR3 size: 16 residues. Germline CDR1 reads LNHDA; CDR2 reads SQIVND (reference sequence). V shed 5 bases and J 5 bases; nucleotides not matched to a gene: 11. The CDR3 loop reads CASSSRTGQRDNEQFF. The CDR3 coding sequence is TGTGCCAGTAGTTCCCGGACAGGGCAGAGGGACAATGAGCAGTTCTTC.

V is TRBV23-1 and J is TRBJ1-2; D possibly corresponds to TRBD1 (5 bases). TRBV23-1 is an open reading frame whose function is uncertain. There are 15 residues in the CDR3. Between the trimmed V and J ends, which lost 7 bases and 5 bases, there was a span of 20 bases. The CDR3 reads CASTADTAREYGYTF. The CDR3 DNA follows: TGCGCCAGCACCGCGGACACAGCCCGAGAGTATGGCTACACCTTC.

This clone was picked up a small number of times. This sequence joins TRBV27 and TRBJ1-6; 10 nucleotides line up with TRBD1. V lost 2 bases, J lost 10 bases, and 8 bases stayed unmatched. Germline loops: CDR1 MNHEY, CDR2 SMNVEV (reference sequence). The CDR3 sequence is 16 residues long. The DNA of the CDR3 is TGTGCCAGCAGTTTACCGCCGGGACAGGGGATATCACCCCTCCACTTT. It specifies CASSLPPGQGISPLHF.

J is TRBJ2-1 and V is TRBV7-2; D unclear. Trimming pared 1 base from V and 2 bases from J, leaving 9 bases between. Looked up from germline, CDR1 is SGHTA and CDR2 is FQGNSA. The CDR3 consists of 15 residues. CDR3 residues: CASSLVGGTYNEQFF. In DNA, the CDR3 is TGTGCCAGCAGCTTAGTTGGCGGAACCTACAATGAGCAGTTCTTC.

The gene calls are TRBV29-1 and TRBJ2-1; D remains unclear. V gave up 4 bases and J gave up 0 bases, with 10 bases separating them. Germline-derived CDR1 and CDR2 are SQVTM and ANQGSEA. This CDR3 has 14 residues. The CDR3: CSVGVSSSYNEQFF. DNA for the CDR3: TGCAGCGTTGGAGTATCTAGCTCCTACAATGAGCAGTTCTTC.

The table lists this clone with a count of one. The V and J genes are TRBV5-1 and TRBJ1-2; 9 nucleotides match TRBD1. V was clipped by 4 bases and J by 6 bases; unmatched bases: 7. CDR1 and CDR2 from the germline V gene are SGHRS and YFSETQ. The length of the CDR3 is 14 residues. CDR3 coding DNA: TGCGCCAGCAGCCCTTGGGGACAGGGACATGGCTACACCTTC. It encodes CASSPWGQGHGYTF.

The V and J genes are TRBV15 and TRBJ2-5; 14 nucleotides align to TRBD2. The CDR3 has 16 amino acids. Germline CDR1 and CDR2: LNHNV and YYDKDF (reference sequence). V shed 5 bases and J 4 bases; nucleotides not matched to a gene: 6. The CDR3 bases are TGTGCCACCAGCTCCCGACTAGCGGGGGGGTTAGAGACCCAGTACTTC. Translation gives CATSSRLAGGLETQYF.

CDR3 loop: CASSTPGTGENSPLHF. CDR3 bases: TGTGCCAGCAGTACCCCCGGGACAGGGGAAAATTCACCCCTCCACTTT. The chain has TRBV28 and TRBJ1-6, with TRBD1 identical over 10 bases. The CDR3 covers 16 residues. The germline V gene has CDR1 MDHEN and CDR2 SYDVKM. J was trimmed by 7 bases and V by 5 bases; bases with no gene match: 8.

The rearrangement joins TRBV5-1 to TRBJ2-7; D possibly corresponds to TRBD2 (6 bases). There are 13 residues in the CDR3. The V end was cut by 2 bases, the J end by 7 bases, with 13 bases between. Per germline, CDR1 SGHRS and CDR2 YFSETQ. CDR3 in amino acids: CASSFSLAGEQYF. CDR3 nucleotides: TGCGCCAGCAGCTTTTCCCTGGCGGGAGAGCAGTACTTC.